Each of the 5 T cell receptor beta chains below was sequenced from the same sample in a study of vaccination and CD4 T cells after COVID-19 (dated 2022 in TCRdb). Their specific antigens are unknown. Read against the paper, the sample's treatment or condition label means: roughly 10-day PBMC culture with coronavirus spike peptide pools or control peptides (ViraFEST assay). The library relied on PCR. Sequenced on an Illumina iSeq 100. DNA from cultured CD4+ T cells was subjected to TCR sequencing with the Oncomine TCR Beta short-read assay at the Johns Hopkins FTIC core. TCRdb handled the public reads itself, with Q25 trimming in fastp and clone calling in MiXCR, and kept productive beta chains. Identical CDR3 proteins give one entry, which carries the most common genes and DNA. This sample lists about 17,000 distinct CDR3 sequences; 50% to 70% were detected once. Roughly 5% of the sample rests with the top ten.

Material: CD4+ T cells from blood, cultured in vitro, obtained after SARS-CoV-2 vaccination. The receptors here all came from a human donor who had recovered from COVID-19.

A single count supports this clonotype. This chain uses TRBV6-1 with TRBJ2-1; tentatively, D is TRBD2 (6 bases). V was clipped by 6 bases and J by 9 bases, with 12 bases between them. CDR1 is MNHNS, CDR2 SASEGT, per germline. CDR3 length: 12 residues. CDR3 DNA sequence: TGTGCCAGCAGCCGAGCGGGCGGTGAGCAGTTCTTC. Protein product: CASSRAGGEQFF.

This clonotype has more than one count but fewer than ten. This sequence joins TRBV20-1 and TRBJ2-5, with D possibly matching TRBD1 (5 bases). This CDR3 is built from 11 residues. Germline CDR1 DFQATT, CDR2 SNEGSKA (reference sequence). Trimming removed 4 bases from V and 7 bases from J, with 10 bases in between. The CDR3 reads CSAKPQGTQYF. The CDR3 DNA follows: TGCAGTGCTAAACCCCAGGGGACCCAGTACTTC.

This clonotype appeared a few times. The chain carries TRBV20-1 and TRBJ2-1; 10 bases are shared with TRBD2. The junction had 15 bases not matched to a gene; V was cut back by 3 bases and J by 4 bases. The CDR3 extends over 18 amino acids. Per germline, CDR1 DFQATT and CDR2 SNEGSKA (reference sequence). The DNA for the CDR3 is TGCAGTGCTAGCCCAACCCCGCTAGCGGGGGCCCTTTACAATGAGCAGTTCTTC. Translating gives CSASPTPLAGALYNEQFF.

V is TRBV28 and J is TRBJ1-5; 9 nucleotides match TRBD1. Per the germline V gene, CDR1 is MDHEN and CDR2 is SYDVKM. J was trimmed by 6 bases and V by 2 bases; bases with no gene match: 2. The CDR3 extends over 14 amino acids. CDR3 sequence reads: CASSLTGGIQPQHF. The CDR3 nucleotides are TGTGCCAGCAGTTTAACAGGGGGCATTCAGCCCCAGCATTTT.

Only a few counts were recorded for this clonotype. The V call is TRBV11-3, the J call TRBJ1-5; 11 bases are shared with TRBD1. The germline V gene encodes CDR1 SGHNT and CDR2 YENEEA. The CDR3 contains 14 residues. Trimming took 5 bases from V and 5 from J; bases not matched to a gene: 2. The CDR3 is CASSEGQGDQPQHF. The CDR3 coding sequence is TGTGCCAGCAGCGAGGGACAGGGGGATCAGCCCCAGCATTTT.